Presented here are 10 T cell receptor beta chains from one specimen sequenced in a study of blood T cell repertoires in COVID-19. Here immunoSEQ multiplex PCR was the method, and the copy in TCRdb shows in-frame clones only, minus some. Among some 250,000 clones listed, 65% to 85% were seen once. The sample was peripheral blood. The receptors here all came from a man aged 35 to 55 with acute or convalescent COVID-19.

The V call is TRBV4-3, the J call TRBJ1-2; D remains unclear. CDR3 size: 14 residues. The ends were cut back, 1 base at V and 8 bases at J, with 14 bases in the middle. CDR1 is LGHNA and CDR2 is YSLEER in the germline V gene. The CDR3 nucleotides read TGCGCCAGCAGCCAAGCACATACGGGAGGAGGCTACACCTTC. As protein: CASSQAHTGGGYTF.

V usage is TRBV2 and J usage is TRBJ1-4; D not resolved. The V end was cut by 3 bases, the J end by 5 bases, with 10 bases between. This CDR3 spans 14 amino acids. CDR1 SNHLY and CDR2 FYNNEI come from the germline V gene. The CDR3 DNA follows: TGTGCCAGCAGTGAGCACAGTCGAAATGAAAAACTGTTTTTT. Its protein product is CASSEHSRNEKLFF.

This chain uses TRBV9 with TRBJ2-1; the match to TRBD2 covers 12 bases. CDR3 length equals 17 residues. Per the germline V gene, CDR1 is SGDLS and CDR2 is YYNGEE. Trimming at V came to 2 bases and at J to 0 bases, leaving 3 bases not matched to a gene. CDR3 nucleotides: TGTGCCAGCAGCGTGATGACTAGCGGGGGCTCCTACAATGAGCAGTTCTTC. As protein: CASSVMTSGGSYNEQFF.

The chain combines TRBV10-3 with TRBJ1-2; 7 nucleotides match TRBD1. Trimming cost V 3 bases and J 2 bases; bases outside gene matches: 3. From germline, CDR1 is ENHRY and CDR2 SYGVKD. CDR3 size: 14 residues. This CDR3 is CAISEDRENYGYTF. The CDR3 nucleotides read TGTGCCATCAGTGAAGACAGGGAGAACTATGGCTACACCTTC.

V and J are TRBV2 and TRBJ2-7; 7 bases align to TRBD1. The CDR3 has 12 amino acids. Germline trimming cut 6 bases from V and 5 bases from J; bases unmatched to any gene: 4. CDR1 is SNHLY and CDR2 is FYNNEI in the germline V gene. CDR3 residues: CASRPDRDEQYF. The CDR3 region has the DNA TGTGCCAGCAGGCCCGACAGGGACGAGCAGTACTTC.

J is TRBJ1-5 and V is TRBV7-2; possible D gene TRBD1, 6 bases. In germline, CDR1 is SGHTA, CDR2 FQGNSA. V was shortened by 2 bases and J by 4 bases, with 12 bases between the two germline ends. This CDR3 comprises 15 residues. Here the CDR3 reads CASSLSAGANQPQHF. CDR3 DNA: TGTGCCAGCAGCTTAAGCGCGGGGGCTAATCAGCCCCAGCATTTT.

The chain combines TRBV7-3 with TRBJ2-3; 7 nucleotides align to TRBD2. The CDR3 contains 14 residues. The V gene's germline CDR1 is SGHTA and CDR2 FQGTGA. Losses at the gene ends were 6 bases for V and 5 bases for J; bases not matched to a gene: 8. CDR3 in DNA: TGTGCCAGCAGTATGGGGGGAGGGATAGATACGCAGTATTTT. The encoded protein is CASSMGGGIDTQYF.

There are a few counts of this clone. The CDR3 sequence is CASSSGTGGKDEKLFF. For the CDR3, the DNA is TGTGCCAGCAGCAGTGGGACAGGGGGGAAGGATGAAAAACTGTTTTTT. The V gene is TRBV5-6, the J gene TRBJ1-4; 11 bases fit TRBD1. This CDR3 has 16 amino acids. Germline CDR1 is SGHDT and CDR2 is YYEEEE. V lost 4 bases, J lost 6 bases, and 8 bases stayed unmatched.

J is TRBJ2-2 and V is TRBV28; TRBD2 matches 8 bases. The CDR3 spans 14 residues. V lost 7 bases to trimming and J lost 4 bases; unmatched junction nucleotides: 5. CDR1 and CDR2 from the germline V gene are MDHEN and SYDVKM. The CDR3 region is CASTGGTGTGELFF. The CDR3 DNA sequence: TGTGCCAGCACGGGGGGGACTGGCACCGGGGAGCTGTTTTTT.

The chain's CDR3 is CASSTQATGQETQYF. The DNA for the CDR3 is TGTGCCAGCAGCACCCAAGCTACAGGTCAAGAGACCCAGTACTTC. This chain joins TRBV7-3 and TRBJ2-5; tentative D call: TRBD1 (5 bases). The CDR3 spans 15 residues. Trimming removed 5 bases from V and 2 bases from J, with 15 bases in between. Germline CDR1 and CDR2: SGHTA and FQGTGA. Full variable domain (remainder filled in from reference TRBV7-3 and TRBJ2-5): GAGVSQTPSNKVTEKGKYVELRCDPISGHTALYWYRQSLGQGPEFLIYFQGTGAADDSGLPNDRFFAVRPEGSVSTLKIQRTERGDSAVYLCASSTQATGQETQYFGPGTRLLVL.